This T cell receptor beta chain was profiled in a study of T cell responses to AZD1222 COVID-19 vaccine. Germline loops: CDR1 LNHDA, CDR2 SQIVND (reference sequence). V dropped 2 bases and J dropped 1 base, with 9 bases sitting between them. The CDR3 runs to 15 residues. The assay was immunoSEQ multiplex PCR, and TCRdb's table has in-frame clones only and misses some. The sample records roughly 200,000 clones, around 94% being singletons. This receptor was obtained from an adult who received the MenACWY meningococcal vaccine as a control. The chain joins TRBV19 to TRBJ1-5, with D unresolved. The specimen was peripheral blood, collected 28 days after the second dose of the MenACWY control vaccine. CDR3: CASSIRVKSNQPQHF. Here the CDR3 DNA reads TGTGCCAGTAGTATACGGGTGAAAAGCAATCAGCCCCAGCATTTT.